This TCR beta chain was identified during a study of T-cell memory formation after mild COVID-19. Study background: TCR clusters mostly belonged to single donors. General study points: The study found balanced CD4/CD8 in clones contracting day 15 to 85 and a CD4+ lean in later expanders. Among contracting clones, CD4+ were mainly CM/EM and CD8+ enriched in EMRA. Cross-reactive memory apparently joined, as some responding clones appeared in pre-infection memory.

The germline V gene encodes CDR1 LNHDA and CDR2 SQIVND (reference sequence). CDR3 length: 13 residues. Trimming left V 3 bases short and J 3 bases short, with 6 bases between. Concerning this clonotype: Antigen unknown.

TCRdb used MiXCR to reprocess the 5' RACE reads, holding one entry per CDR3 protein. The sample gives 380,000 or so distinct CDR3 sequences, roughly 13% of which show up once; about 24% is in the top ten. The sample was PBMCs or a T cell subset sorted from them (not recorded which). The source of this sequence is a man younger than 35 who had mild COVID-19 (a few samples of this study predate the infection). Cell type and time point are not known. V usage is TRBV19 and J usage is TRBJ1-5, with D uncertain. The CDR3 region is CASSISSNQPQHF. The CDR3 nucleotides read TGTGCCAGTAGTATTTCATCCAATCAGCCCCAGCATTTT.